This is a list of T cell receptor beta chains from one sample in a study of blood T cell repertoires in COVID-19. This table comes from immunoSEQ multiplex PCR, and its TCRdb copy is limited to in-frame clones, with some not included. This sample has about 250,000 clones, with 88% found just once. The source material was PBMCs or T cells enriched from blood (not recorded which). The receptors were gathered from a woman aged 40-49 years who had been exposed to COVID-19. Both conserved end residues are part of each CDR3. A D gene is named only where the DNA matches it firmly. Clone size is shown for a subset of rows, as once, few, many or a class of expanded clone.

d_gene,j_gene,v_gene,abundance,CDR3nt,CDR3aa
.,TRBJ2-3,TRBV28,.,TGTGCCAGCAGTTTTCCTAGCGTCGGGGGTTACGATAGCACAGATACGCAGTATTTT,CASSFPSVGGYDSTDTQYF
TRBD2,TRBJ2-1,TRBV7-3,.,TGTGCCAGCAGCCCCCTACATAGCGGGAGAAGTGGGAATGAGCAGTTCTTC,CASSPLHSGRSGNEQFF
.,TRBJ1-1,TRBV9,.,TGTGCCAGCAGCGTAGTTGGCAAAGATGAAGCTTTCTTT,CASSVVGKDEAFF
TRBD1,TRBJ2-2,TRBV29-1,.,TGCAGCGTTGAATCTCGGCGACAGGGTAACACCGGGGAGCTGTTTTTT,CSVESRRQGNTGELFF
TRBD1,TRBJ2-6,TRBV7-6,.,TGTGCCAGCAGCTCACAGGGGGCTGGGGCCAACGTCCTGACTTTC,CASSSQGAGANVLTF
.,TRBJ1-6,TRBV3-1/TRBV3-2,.,TGTGCCAGCAGCCAAGTGGGGGGGATCTATAATTCACCCCTCCACTTT,CASSQVGGIYNSPLHF
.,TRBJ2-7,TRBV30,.,TGTGCCTGGATCGGCAGGGACTCCTACGAGCAGTACTTC,CAWIGRDSYEQYF
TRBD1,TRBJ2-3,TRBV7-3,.,TGTGCCAGCAGGTTTGGGACAGCGGTATACCCAGATACGCAGTATTTT,CASRFGTAVYPDTQYF
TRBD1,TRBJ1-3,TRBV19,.,TGTGCCAGTAGTCCCCGGACCGACAGGGCTGGAAACACCATATATTTT,CASSPRTDRAGNTIYF
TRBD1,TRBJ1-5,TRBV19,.,TGTGCCAGTAGTATATGGACAGGGGGGCATCAGCCCCAGCATTTT,CASSIWTGGHQPQHF
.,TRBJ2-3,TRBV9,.,TGTGCCAGCAGCCCCCGACACAGGGAGTCGACAGATACGCAGTATTTT,CASSPRHRESTDTQYF
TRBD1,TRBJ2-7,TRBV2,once,TGTGCCGCCGGCGTAGTCGAGGCAGGGGGATACGAGCAGTACTTC,CAAGVVEAGGYEQYF
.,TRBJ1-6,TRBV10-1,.,TGCGCCAGCAGTGAACAAACAGGGCGAAGGTCGAATTCACCCCTCCACTTT,CASSEQTGRRSNSPLHF
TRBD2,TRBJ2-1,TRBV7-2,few,TGTGCCAGCAGCCTACTTTCTAGCGGACGATCCTCAATGCTGTTCTTC,CASSLLSSGRSSMLFF
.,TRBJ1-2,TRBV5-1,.,TGTGCCAGCAGCGCAACAGAAACTAACTATGGCTACACCTTC,CASSATETNYGYTF
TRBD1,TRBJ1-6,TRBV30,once,TGTGCCTGGAGTCCGGACAGGGGGACCTATAATTCACCCCTCCACTTT,CAWSPDRGTYNSPLHF
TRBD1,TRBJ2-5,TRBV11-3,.,TGTGCCAGCAGCCAAAGACAGGGAGAGACCCAGTACTTC,CASSQRQGETQYF
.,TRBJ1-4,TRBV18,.,TGTGCCAGCGCCCTCCCAGGAACTAATGAAAAACTGTTTTTT,CASALPGTNEKLFF
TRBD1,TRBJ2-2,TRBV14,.,TGTGCCAGCAGCCGAATGACAGGGTTAAGGGACACCGGGGAGCTGTTTTTT,CASSRMTGLRDTGELFF
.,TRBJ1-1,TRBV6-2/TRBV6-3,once,TGTGCCAGCAGTCGAGACATAATGAACACTGAAGCTTTCTTT,CASSRDIMNTEAFF
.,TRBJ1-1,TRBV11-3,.,TGTGCCAGCAGCTTGGAGCGAACCGGGAAGAACACTGAAGCTTTCTTT,CASSLERTGKNTEAFF
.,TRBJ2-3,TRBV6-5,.,TGTGCCAGTTCGGACTTTACCCGATACCAGGATACGCAGTATTTT,CASSDFTRYQDTQYF
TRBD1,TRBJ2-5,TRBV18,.,TGTGCCAGCTCGCCAGAAGGGGGCCGGGAGACCCAGTACTTC,CASSPEGGRETQYF
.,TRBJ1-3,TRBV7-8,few,TGTGCCAGCAGCGCAGGGTTATCTGGAAACACCATATATTTT,CASSAGLSGNTIYF
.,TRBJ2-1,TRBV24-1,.,TGTGCCACCAGTGATTGGGGGGATACTACCCGGGACGAGCAGTTCTTC,CATSDWGDTTRDEQFF
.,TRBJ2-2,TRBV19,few,TGTGCCAGTAGGTGGGGGACTAACACCGGGGAGCTGTTTTTT,CASRWGTNTGELFF
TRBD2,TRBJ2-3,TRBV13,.,TGTGCCAGCAGCTTAAGTTGGGCGGGAGGGCGTAATACGCAGTATTTT,CASSLSWAGGRNTQYF
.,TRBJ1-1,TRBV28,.,TGTGCCAGCAGTGAACCCCCAGGGGTTGAAGCTTTCTTT,CASSEPPGVEAFF
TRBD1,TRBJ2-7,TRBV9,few,TGTGCCAGCAGCGTAGGACAGGGGGCCTACGAGCAGTACTTC,CASSVGQGAYEQYF
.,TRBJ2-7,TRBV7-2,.,TGTGCCAGCAGCTTAAGGCGGGGGCCCTACGAGCAGTACTTC,CASSLRRGPYEQYF
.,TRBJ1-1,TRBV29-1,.,TGCAGCGTTGACAGTCTCACTGAAGCTTTCTTT,CSVDSLTEAFF
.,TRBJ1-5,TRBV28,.,TGTGCCAGCAGTTTATTTGGACTGAACCACGGCGGCAATCAGCCCCAGCATTTT,CASSLFGLNHGGNQPQHF
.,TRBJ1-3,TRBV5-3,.,TGTGCCAGAAGCTTGGACCCTATGGGGCAGCTCTCTGGAAACACCATATATTTT,CARSLDPMGQLSGNTIYF
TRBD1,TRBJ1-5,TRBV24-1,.,TGTGCCACCAGTGGCTTGACAGGGGTTGGTAATCAGCCCCAGCATTTT,CATSGLTGVGNQPQHF
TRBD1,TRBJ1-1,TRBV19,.,TGTGCCAGTACCTCGGGACAGGGATCAAGGCACTTT,CASTSGQGSRHF
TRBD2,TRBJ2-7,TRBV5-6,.,TGTGCCAGCAGCCCCCTGGGCGGGGGGCAAACCTACGAGCAGTACTTC,CASSPLGGGQTYEQYF
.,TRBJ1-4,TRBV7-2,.,TGTGCCAGCAGCTTAGAGTACAGCGGGGAAAAACTGTTTTTT,CASSLEYSGEKLFF
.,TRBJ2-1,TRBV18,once,TGTGCCAGCTCACCACGAAGACCGGGACTTAGGGACAATGAGCAGTTCTTC,CASSPRRPGLRDNEQFF
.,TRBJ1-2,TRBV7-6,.,TGTCCGGGGGGAGGGGACATAGAACCTTTCTATGGCTACACCTTC,CPGGGDIEPFYGYTF
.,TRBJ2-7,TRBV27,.,TGTGCCAGCAGTTTGGGCGGGTTTAGCTCCTACGAGCAGTACTTC,CASSLGGFSSYEQYF
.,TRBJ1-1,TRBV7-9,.,TGTGCCAGCAGCTCTACGGGTGCCCTAGCTTTCTTT,CASSSTGALAFF
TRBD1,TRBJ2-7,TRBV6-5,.,TGTGCCAGCAGTTACTCTGGACAGGGGGCCTACGAGCAGTACTTC,CASSYSGQGAYEQYF
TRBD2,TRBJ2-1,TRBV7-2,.,TGTGCCAGCAGCCCTCGACGGTCTAGCGGTAGCTATGAGCAGTTCTTC,CASSPRRSSGSYEQFF
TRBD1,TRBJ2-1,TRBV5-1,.,TGTGCCAGCAGCTCGCCGGGACAGATATACAATGAGCAGTTCTTC,CASSSPGQIYNEQFF
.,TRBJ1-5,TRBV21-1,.,TGTGCCAGCAGCGAGGGACAGGGGAATCAGCCCCAGCATTTT,CASSEGQGNQPQHF
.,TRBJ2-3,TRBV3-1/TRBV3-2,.,TGTGCCAGTCAACTTCGCGGGGCTATCACAGATACGCAGTATTTT,CASQLRGAITDTQYF
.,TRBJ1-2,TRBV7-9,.,TGTGCCAGCAGCTTAGAGTCAGTAAACTATGGCTACACCTTC,CASSLESVNYGYTF
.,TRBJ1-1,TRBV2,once,TGTGCCAGCAGTGCATTTTTGAACACTGAAGCTTTCTTT,CASSAFLNTEAFF
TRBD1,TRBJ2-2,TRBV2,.,TGTGCCGACGGGACAGGGGATGGCACCGGGGAGCTGTTTTTT,CADGTGDGTGELFF
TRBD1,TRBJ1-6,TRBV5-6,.,TGTGCCAGCAGCTTGGTGGGGACAGGGGGTCTGGCCCTCCACTTT,CASSLVGTGGLALHF
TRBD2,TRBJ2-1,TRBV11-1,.,TGTGCCAGCAGCCTGACTAGCGGGAGGCCTAATGAGCAGTTCTTC,CASSLTSGRPNEQFF
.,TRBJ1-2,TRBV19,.,TGTGCCAGTACCCCAGACAGGACCTATGGCTACACCTTC,CASTPDRTYGYTF
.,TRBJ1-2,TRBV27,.,TGTGCCAGCGCTCGGACAGCAATGGAGAGGGGCTACACCTTC,CASARTAMERGYTF
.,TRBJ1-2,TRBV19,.,TGTGCCAGTAGTAGGGGCATTGACAACTATGGCTACACCTTC,CASSRGIDNYGYTF
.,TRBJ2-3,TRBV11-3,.,TGTGCCAGCAGCTGGGTCAGCGGGCGATCACAAAATACGCAGTATTTT,CASSWVSGRSQNTQYF